This is a list of T cell receptor beta chains from one sample in a study of cytomegalovirus exposure and HLA in healthy donors. Assay: immunoSEQ multiplex PCR; the TCRdb copy retains only in-frame clones and omits some. The sample consists of about 86,000 clones, around four fifths of them appearing once. The sequencing input was PBMCs. Receptor source: a male donor in good health and CMV-seropositive. The CDR3 runs from the conserved cysteine through the conserved F or W. The D gene is left open where the match is weak. Size is omitted from some rows. Given values are once, few, many or a class for expanded clones.

clone_size	d_call	v_call	j_call	cdr3_nt	cdr3_aa
NA	TRBD2	TRBV19	TRBJ2-7	TGTGCCAGTAGTATCCTAGCGGGTCCTAACTACGAGCAGTACTTC	CASSILAGPNYEQYF
NA	TRBD1	TRBV4-1	TRBJ2-5	TGCGCCAGCAGCCAAGACCGGGACAGGGGCCAAGAGACCCAGTACTTC	CASSQDRDRGQETQYF
NA	TRBD1	TRBV6-5	TRBJ2-7	TGTGCCAGCAGTTACTCGAGGGGACAGGGGGCAAGGGAGCAGTACTTC	CASSYSRGQGAREQYF
NA	NA	TRBV21-1	TRBJ2-3	TGTGCCAGCAGCAAAGGACACAGGAGTAGCACAGATACGCAGTATTTT	CASSKGHRSSTDTQYF
once	TRBD2	TRBV5-8	TRBJ2-7	TGTGCCAGCAGCCGCGGGAGTCGGTACGAGCAGTACTTC	CASSRGSRYEQYF
NA	NA	TRBV5-1	TRBJ1-1	TGCGCCAGCAGTTCGACTTCCGGGACAAGGGAGAACACTGAAGCTTTCTTT	CASSSTSGTRENTEAFF
NA	NA	TRBV5-1	TRBJ1-1	TGCGCCAGCAGCTTCGGTCAGAACACTGAAGCTTTCTTT	CASSFGQNTEAFF
NA	NA	TRBV11-2	TRBJ1-4	TGTGCCAGCAGCTTAGGAGTCAGGGGTAATGAAAAACTGTTTTTT	CASSLGVRGNEKLFF
NA	NA	TRBV7-2	TRBJ1-2	TGTGCCAGCAGCTTAGTGGGCAGGGATGGCTACACCTTC	CASSLVGRDGYTF
NA	TRBD2	TRBV5-1	TRBJ2-1	TGCGCCAGCAGCATCGGGACTAGCGGAGGGTTAAATGTGTTCTTC	CASSIGTSGGLNVFF